This T cell receptor beta chain derives from a study of blood T cell repertoires in COVID-19. Looked up from germline, CDR1 is SGHTA and CDR2 is FQGNSA. V lost 0 bases and J lost 8, with 11 bases in between. This CDR3 contains 14 residues. Method: immunoSEQ multiplex PCR; TCRdb's copy keeps in-frame clones and lacks some. The sample records approximately 140,000 clones, roughly 84% being singletons. The source is a woman between 50 and 59 years old who had been exposed to COVID-19. Material: PBMCs or T cells enriched from blood (not recorded which). The chain links TRBV7-2 to TRBJ1-5; D call uncertain. CDR3 amino acids: CASSLAGVRKPQHF. As DNA, the CDR3 is TGTGCCAGCAGCTTAGCGGGAGTTAGGAAGCCCCAGCATTTT.